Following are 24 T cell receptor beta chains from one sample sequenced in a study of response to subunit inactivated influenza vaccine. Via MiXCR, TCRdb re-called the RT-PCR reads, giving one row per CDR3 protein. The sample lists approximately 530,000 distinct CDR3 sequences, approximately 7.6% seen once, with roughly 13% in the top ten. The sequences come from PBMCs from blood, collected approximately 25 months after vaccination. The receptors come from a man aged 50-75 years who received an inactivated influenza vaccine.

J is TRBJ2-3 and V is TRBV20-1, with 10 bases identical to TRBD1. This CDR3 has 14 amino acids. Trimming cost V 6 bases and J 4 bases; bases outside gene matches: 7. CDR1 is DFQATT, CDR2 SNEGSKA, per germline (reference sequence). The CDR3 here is CSAEDRGRPDTQYF. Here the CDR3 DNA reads TGCAGTGCGGAAGACAGGGGGCGGCCAGATACGCAGTATTTT.

The CDR3 loop is CASSPDAAGNQPQHF. CDR3 in DNA: TGTGCCAGCTCACCAGACGCCGCTGGCAATCAGCCCCAGCATTTT. The gene calls are TRBV18 and TRBJ1-5; no definite D call. The CDR3 length is 15 residues. The V and J ends lost 2 bases and 2 bases respectively, with 10 bases between them. Germline V CDR1 and CDR2: KGHSH, LQKENI.

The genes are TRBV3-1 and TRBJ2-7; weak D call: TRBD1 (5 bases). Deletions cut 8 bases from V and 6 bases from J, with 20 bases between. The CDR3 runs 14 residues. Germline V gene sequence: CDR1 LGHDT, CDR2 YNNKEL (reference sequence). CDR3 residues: CASAVGPGFGEQYF. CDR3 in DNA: TGTGCCAGCGCTGTAGGGCCAGGGTTTGGCGAGCAGTACTTC.

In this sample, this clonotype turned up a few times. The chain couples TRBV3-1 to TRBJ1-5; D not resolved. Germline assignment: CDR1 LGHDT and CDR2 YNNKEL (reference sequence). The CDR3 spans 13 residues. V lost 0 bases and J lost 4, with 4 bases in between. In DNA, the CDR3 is TGTGCCAGCAGCCAAGATCAAAATCAGCCCCAGCATTTT. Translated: CASSQDQNQPQHF.

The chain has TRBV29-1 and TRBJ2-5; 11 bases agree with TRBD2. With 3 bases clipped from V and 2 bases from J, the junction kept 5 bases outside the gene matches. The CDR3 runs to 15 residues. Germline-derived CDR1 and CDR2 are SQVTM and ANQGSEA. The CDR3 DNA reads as TGCAGCGTTGATGTTAGCGGGAGGGCTCAAGAGACCCAGTACTTC. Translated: CSVDVSGRAQETQYF.

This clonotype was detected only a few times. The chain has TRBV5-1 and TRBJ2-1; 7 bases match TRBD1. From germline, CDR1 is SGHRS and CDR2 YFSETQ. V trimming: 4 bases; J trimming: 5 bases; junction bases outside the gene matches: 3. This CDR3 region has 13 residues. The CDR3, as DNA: TGCGCCAGCAGCGAGGGACAGAACAATGAGCAGTTCTTC. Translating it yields CASSEGQNNEQFF.

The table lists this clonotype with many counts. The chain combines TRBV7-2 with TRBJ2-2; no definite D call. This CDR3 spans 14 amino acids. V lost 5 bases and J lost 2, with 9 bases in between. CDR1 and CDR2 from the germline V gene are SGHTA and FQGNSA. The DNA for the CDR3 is TGTGCCAGCAGCCCCGTGCTTAACACCGGGGAGCTGTTTTTT. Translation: CASSPVLNTGELFF.

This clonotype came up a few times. In nucleotides, the CDR3 is TGTGCCAGCAGTCCCCGGCACCCAGATGAAGCTTTCTTT. Its protein is CASSPRHPDEAFF. The chain couples TRBV12-3 or TRBV12-4 to TRBJ1-1; no firm D call. V shed 5 bases and J shed 7 bases, with 14 bases lying between them. The CDR3 contains 13 residues.

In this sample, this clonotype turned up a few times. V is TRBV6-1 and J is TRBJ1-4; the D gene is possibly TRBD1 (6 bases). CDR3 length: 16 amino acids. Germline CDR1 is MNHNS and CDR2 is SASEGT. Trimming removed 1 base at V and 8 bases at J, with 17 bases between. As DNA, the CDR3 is TGTGCCAGCAGTGAAGGAGTCACAGGGTTGCGGGAAAAACTGTTTTTT. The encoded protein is CASSEGVTGLREKLFF.

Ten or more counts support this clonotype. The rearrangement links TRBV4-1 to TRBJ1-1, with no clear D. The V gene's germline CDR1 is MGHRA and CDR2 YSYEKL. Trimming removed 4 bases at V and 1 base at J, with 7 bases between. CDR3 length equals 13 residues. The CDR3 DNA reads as TGCGCCAGCAGCCTGTCGAAGAACACTGAAGCTTTCTTT. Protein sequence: CASSLSKNTEAFF.

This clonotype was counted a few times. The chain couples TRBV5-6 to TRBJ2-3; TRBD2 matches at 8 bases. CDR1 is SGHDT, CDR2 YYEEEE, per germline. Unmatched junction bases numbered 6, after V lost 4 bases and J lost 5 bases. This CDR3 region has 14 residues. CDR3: CASSPPGGKDTQYF. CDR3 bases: TGTGCCAGCAGCCCCCCGGGGGGGAAAGATACGCAGTATTTT.

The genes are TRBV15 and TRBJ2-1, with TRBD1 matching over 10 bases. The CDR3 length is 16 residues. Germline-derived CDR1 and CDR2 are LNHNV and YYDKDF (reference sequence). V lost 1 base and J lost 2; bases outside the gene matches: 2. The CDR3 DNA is TGTGCCACCAGCAGAGGAGGGACAGGGGCCTACAATGAGCAGTTCTTC. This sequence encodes CATSRGGTGAYNEQFF.

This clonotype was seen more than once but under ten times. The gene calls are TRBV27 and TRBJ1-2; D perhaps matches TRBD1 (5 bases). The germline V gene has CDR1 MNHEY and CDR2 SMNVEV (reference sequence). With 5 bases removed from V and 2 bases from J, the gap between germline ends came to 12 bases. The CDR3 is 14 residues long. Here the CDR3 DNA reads TGTGCCAGCAGTCCAATCAGGGAAAACTATGGCTACACCTTC. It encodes CASSPIRENYGYTF.

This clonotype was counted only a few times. CDR3 loop: CASSRQGGYNEQFF. The CDR3 DNA reads as TGTGCCAGCTCTCGACAGGGGGGATACAATGAGCAGTTCTTC. The chain recombines TRBV18 with TRBJ2-1; 9 bases agree with TRBD1. This CDR3 has 14 residues. Germline assignment: CDR1 KGHSH and CDR2 LQKENI. Trimming at V came to 6 bases and at J to 4 bases, leaving 4 bases not matched to a gene.

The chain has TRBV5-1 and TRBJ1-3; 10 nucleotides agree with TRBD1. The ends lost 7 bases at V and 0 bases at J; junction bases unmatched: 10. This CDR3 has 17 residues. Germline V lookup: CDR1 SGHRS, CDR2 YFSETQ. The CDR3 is CASRRDRGGLSGNTIYF. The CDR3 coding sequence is TGCGCCAGCCGCCGGGACAGGGGTGGACTCTCTGGAAACACCATATATTTT.

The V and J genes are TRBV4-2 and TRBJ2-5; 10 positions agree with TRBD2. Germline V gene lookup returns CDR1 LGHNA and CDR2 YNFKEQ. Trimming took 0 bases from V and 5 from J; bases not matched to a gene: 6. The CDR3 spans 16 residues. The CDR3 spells CASSQDPSGGSETQYF. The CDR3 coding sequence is TGTGCCAGCAGCCAAGATCCTAGCGGGGGAAGTGAGACCCAGTACTTC.

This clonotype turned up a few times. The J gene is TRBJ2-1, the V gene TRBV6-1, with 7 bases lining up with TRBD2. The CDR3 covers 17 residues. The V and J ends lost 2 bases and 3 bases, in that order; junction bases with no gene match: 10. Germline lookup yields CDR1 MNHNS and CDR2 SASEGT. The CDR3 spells CASSELMGLPNYNEQFF. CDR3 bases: TGTGCCAGCAGTGAACTGATGGGACTACCCAACTACAATGAGCAGTTCTTC.

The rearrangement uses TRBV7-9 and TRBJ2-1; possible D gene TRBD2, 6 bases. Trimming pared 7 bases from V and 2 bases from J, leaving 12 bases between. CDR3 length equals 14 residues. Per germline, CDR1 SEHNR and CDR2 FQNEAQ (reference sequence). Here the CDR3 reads CASKSGETYNEQFF. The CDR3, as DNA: TGTGCCAGCAAATCGGGGGAAACCTACAATGAGCAGTTCTTC.

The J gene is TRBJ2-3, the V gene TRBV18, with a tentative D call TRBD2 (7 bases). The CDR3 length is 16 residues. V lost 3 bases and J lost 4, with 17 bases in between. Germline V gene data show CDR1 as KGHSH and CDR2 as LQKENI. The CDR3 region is CASSPDYGGRADTQYF. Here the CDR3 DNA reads TGTGCCAGCTCACCGGATTACGGGGGGCGGGCAGATACGCAGTATTTT.

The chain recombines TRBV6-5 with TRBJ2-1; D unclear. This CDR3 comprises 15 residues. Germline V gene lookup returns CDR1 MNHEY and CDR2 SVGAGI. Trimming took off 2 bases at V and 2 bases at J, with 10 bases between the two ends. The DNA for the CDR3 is TGTGCCAGCAGTTACGCACAGAAAACCTACAATGAGCAGTTCTTC. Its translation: CASSYAQKTYNEQFF.

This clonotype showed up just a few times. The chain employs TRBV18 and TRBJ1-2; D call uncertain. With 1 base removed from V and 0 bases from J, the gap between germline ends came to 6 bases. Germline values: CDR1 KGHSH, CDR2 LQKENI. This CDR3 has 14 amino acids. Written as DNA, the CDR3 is TGTGCCAGCTCACCACAGGGTCCTAACTATGGCTACACCTTC. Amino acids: CASSPQGPNYGYTF.

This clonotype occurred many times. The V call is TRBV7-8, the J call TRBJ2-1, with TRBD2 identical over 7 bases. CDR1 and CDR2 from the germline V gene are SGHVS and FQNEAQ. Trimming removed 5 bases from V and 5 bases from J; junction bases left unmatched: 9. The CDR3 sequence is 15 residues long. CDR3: CASSQGLDRNNEQFF. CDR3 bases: TGTGCCAGCAGCCAAGGACTAGACCGAAACAATGAGCAGTTCTTC.

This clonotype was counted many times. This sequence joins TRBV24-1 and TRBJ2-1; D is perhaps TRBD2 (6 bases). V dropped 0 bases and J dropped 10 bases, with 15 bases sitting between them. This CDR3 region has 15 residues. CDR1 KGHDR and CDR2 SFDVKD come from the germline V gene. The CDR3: CATSDLGLSGDEQFF. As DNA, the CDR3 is TGTGCCACCAGTGATTTGGGGCTGTCGGGAGACGAGCAGTTCTTC.

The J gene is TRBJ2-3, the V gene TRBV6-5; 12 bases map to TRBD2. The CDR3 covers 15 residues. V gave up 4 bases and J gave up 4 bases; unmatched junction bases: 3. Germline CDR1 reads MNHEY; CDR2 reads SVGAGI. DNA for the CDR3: TGTGCCAGCAGTTTTGCTAGCGGGGGGGCAGATACGCAGTATTTT. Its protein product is CASSFASGGADTQYF.